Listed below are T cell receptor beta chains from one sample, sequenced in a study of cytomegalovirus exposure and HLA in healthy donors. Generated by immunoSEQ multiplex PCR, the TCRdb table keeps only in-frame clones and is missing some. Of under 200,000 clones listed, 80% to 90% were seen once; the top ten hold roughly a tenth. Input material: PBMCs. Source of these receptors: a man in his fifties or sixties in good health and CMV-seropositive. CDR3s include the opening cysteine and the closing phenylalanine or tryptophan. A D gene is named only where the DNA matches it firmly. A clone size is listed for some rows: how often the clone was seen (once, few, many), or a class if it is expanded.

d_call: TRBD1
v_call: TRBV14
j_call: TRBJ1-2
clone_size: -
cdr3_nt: TGTGCCAGCAGCCGATCCGGGACAGGGGGCGTGGGCTACACCTTC
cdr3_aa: CASSRSGTGGVGYTF

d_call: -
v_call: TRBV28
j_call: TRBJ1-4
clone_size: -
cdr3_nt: TGTGCCAGCAGTTTAGTAGATGCAACTAATGAAAAACTGTTTTTT
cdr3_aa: CASSLVDATNEKLFF

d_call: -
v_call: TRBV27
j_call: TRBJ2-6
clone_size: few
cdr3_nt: TGTGCCAGTAAACCCTCTGGGGCCAACGGCCTGACTTTC
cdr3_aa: CASKPSGANGLTF

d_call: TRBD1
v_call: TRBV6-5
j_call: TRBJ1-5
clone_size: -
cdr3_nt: TGTGCCAGCAGCCCTGACAGGGGGCGTCAGCCCCAGCATTTT
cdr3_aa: CASSPDRGRQPQHF

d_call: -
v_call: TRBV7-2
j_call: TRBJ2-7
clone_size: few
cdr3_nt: TGTGCCAGCAGCCTGACTGGGCGGGGAACCTCCTACGAGCAGTACTTC
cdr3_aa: CASSLTGRGTSYEQYF

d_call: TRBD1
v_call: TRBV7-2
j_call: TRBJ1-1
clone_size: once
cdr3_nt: TGTGCCAGCAGCTCGGGACAGACTGGGGACACTGAAGCTTTCTTT
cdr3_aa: CASSSGQTGDTEAFF

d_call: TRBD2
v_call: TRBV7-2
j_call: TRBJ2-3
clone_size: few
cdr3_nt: TGCGCCAGCAGCCACGCGGGGGGGGACCGTGACACAGATACGCAGTATTTT
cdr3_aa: CASSHAGGDRDTDTQYF

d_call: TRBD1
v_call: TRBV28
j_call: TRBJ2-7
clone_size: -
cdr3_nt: TGTGCCAGCAGTTTTCCCCCCGGGACAGTGATGACCTACGAGCAGTACTTC
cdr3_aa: CASSFPPGTVMTYEQYF

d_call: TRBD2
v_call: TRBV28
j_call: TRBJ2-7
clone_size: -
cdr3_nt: TGTGCCAGCAGTGATCCTGATGGACTAGCGGGTACCTACGAGCAGTACTTC
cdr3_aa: CASSDPDGLAGTYEQYF

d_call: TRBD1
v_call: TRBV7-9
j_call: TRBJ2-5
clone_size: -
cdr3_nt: TGTTCCAGCAGCTTCCCCCCGGGACAGATGGGAAGCCAGTACTTC
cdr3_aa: CSSSFPPGQMGSQYF

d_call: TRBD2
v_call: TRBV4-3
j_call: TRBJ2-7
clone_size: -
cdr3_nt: TGCGCCAGCAGCCAAGGGGTGGCGGGAGTCAACGAGCAGTACTTC
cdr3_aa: CASSQGVAGVNEQYF

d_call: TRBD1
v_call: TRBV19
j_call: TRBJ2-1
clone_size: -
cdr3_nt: TGTGCCAGTAGTATAGACTACAGGGGTCGGTTCTTC
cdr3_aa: CASSIDYRGRFF

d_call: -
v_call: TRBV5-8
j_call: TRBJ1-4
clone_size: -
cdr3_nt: TGTGCCAGCAGCTTCTCCGGGTCCTTGCATGCAACTAATGAAAAACTGTTTTTT
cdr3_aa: CASSFSGSLHATNEKLFF

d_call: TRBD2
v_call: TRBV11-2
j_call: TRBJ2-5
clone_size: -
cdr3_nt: TGTGCCAGCAGCTCCCCACTAGCGGGGGGCGGGGAGACCCAGTACTTC
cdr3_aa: CASSSPLAGGGETQYF

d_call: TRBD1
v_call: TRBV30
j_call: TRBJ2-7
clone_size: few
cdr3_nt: TGTGCCTGGAGCCCACCCCCGGGACAGGGATGGTACGAGCAGTACTTC
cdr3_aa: CAWSPPPGQGWYEQYF

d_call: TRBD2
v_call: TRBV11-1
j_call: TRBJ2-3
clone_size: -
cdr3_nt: TGTGCCAGCAGCCCTGGGGCGGGAGGGTACTTCACAGATACGCAGTATTTT
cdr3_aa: CASSPGAGGYFTDTQYF

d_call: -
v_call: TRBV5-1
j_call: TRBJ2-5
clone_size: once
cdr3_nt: TGCGCCAGCACTGAAGTGGACAGACTCCAAGAGACCCAGTACTTC
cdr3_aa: CASTEVDRLQETQYF

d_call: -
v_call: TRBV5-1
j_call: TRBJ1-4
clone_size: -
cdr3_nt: TGCGCCAGCAGTGCAGGGGCGGCTGAAAAACTGTTTTTT
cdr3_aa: CASSAGAAEKLFF

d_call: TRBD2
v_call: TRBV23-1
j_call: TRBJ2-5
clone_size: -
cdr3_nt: TGCGCCAGCAGTCACAAACTAGCGGGGGAAATCCAAGAGACCCAGTACTTC
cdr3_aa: CASSHKLAGEIQETQYF

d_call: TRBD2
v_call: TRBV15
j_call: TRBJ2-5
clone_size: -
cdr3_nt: TGTGCCACCAGCATTAGCGGGGGGTACCAAGAGACCCAGTACTTC
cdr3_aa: CATSISGGYQETQYF

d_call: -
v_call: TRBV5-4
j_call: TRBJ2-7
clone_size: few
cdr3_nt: TGTGCCAGCAGCTTGGACAGGGCCTACGAGCAGTACTTC
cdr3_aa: CASSLDRAYEQYF

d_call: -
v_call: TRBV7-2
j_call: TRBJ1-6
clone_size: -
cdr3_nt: TGTGCCAGCAGCGACGTGGCAGGGTTCTCCTTTAGTTCACCCCTCCACTTT
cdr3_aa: CASSDVAGFSFSSPLHF

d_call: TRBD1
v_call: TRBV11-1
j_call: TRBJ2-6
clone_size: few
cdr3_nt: TGTGCCAGCAGGTGGGCAGGGGGCGTAGCTGGGGCCAACGTCCTGACTTTC
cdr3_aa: CASRWAGGVAGANVLTF

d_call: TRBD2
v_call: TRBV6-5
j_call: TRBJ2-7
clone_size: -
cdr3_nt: TGTGCCAGCTGGGGGAGGGGCGCGGGCTCCTACGAGCAGTACTTC
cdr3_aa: CASWGRGAGSYEQYF

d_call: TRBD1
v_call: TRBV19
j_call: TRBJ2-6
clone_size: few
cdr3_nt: TGTGCCAGTAGTATTAGGGCCGGGACAGGAGTCTCTGGGGCCAACGTCCTGACTTTC
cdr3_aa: CASSIRAGTGVSGANVLTF

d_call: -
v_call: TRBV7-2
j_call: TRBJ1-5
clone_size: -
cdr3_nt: TGTGCCAGCACCTGGGGCACGAATCAGCCCCAGCATTTT
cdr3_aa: CASTWGTNQPQHF

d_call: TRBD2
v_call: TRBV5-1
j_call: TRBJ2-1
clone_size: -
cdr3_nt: TGCGCCAGCAGCTTGGCCCCCGCGGGGGGGTACAATGAGCAGTTCTTC
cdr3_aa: CASSLAPAGGYNEQFF

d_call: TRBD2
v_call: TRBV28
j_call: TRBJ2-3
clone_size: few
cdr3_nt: TGTGCCAGCAGCCTCATAAGCCCCTCACTAGCGGGGGGGTCGACAGATACGCAGTATTTT
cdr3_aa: CASSLISPSLAGGSTDTQYF

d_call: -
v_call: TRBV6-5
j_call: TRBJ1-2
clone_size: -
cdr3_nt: TGTGCCAGCTCCTTGGGGGGGAACTATGGCTACACCTTC
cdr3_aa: CASSLGGNYGYTF